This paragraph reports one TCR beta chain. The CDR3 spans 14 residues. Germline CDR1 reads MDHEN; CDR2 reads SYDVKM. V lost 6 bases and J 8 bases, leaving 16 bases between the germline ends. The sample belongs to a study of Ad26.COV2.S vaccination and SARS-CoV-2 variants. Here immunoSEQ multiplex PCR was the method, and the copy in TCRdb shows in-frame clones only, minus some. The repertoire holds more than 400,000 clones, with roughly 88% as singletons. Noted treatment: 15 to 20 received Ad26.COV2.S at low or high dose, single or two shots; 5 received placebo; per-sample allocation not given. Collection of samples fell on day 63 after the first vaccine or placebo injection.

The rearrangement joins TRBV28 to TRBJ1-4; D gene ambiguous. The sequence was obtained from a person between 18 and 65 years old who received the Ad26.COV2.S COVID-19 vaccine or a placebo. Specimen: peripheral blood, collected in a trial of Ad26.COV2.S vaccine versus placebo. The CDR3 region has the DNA TGTGCCAGCAGCCCTCGGGCCTCGAGGGAAAAACTGTTTTTT. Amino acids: CASSPRASREKLFF. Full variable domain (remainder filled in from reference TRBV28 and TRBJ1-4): DVKVTQSSRYLVKRTGEKVFLECVQDMDHENMFWYRQDPGLGLRLIYFSYDVKMKEKGDIPEGYSVSREKKERFSLILESASTNQTSMYLCASSPRASREKLFFGSGTQLSVL.